One sample yielded the 13 T cell receptor beta chains listed below, sequenced in a study of blood T cell repertoires in COVID-19. Generated by immunoSEQ multiplex PCR, the TCRdb table keeps only in-frame clones and is missing some. The sample carries just under 65,000 clones, more than 65% recorded once. Source material: peripheral blood. These receptors were taken from a human donor in a cohort sampled during active COVID-19.

The chain recombines TRBV27 with TRBJ2-1, with TRBD2 matching 8 bases. Germline lookup yields CDR1 MNHEY and CDR2 SMNVEV (reference sequence). J gave up 4 bases and V 5 bases, and 7 bases lay outside the gene matches. This CDR3 contains 15 residues. The CDR3 sequence is CASSREGPRYNEQFF. Here the CDR3 DNA reads TGTGCCAGCAGTCGGGAGGGCCCCCGGTACAATGAGCAGTTCTTC.

The chain is built from TRBV27 and TRBJ1-5, with TRBD1 as a possible D gene (6 bases). Germline loops: CDR1 MNHEY, CDR2 SMNVEV (reference sequence). Trimming removed 5 bases from V and 0 bases from J, with 8 bases in between. The CDR3 has 14 residues. CDR3 bases: TGTGCCAGCAGTGGACAGTTTAGCAATCAGCCCCAGCATTTT. It codes for CASSGQFSNQPQHF.

The V call is TRBV5-1, the J call TRBJ2-5; 9 bases are a match to TRBD2. Per the germline V gene, CDR1 is SGHRS and CDR2 is YFSETQ. With V trimmed by 5 bases and J by 1 base, 6 bases remained unmatched. The length of the CDR3 is 15 residues. CDR3 residues: CASSLERGAQETQYF. The CDR3 DNA is TGCGCCAGCAGTTTAGAGCGGGGGGCCCAAGAGACCCAGTACTTC.

The chain recombines TRBV29-1 with TRBJ2-5, with TRBD2 as a possible D gene (7 bases). This CDR3 spans 13 amino acids. From germline, CDR1 is SQVTM and CDR2 ANQGSEA. V gave up 4 bases and J gave up 4 bases, with 13 bases separating them. CDR3 protein: CSVGGGGGETQYF. CDR3 DNA: TGCAGCGTTGGAGGCGGGGGCGGAGAGACCCAGTACTTC. The full variable domain, in which reference TRBV29-1 and TRBJ2-5 provide the parts outside the CDR3, is SAVISQKPSRDICQRGTSLTIQCQVDSQVTMMFWYRQQPGQSLTLIATANQGSEATYESGFVIDKFPISRPNLTFSTLTVSNMSPEDSSIYLCSVGGGGGETQYFGPGTRLLVL.

The gene calls are TRBV6-1 and TRBJ2-3; D is possibly TRBD2 (7 bases). Germline V gene data show CDR1 as MNHNS and CDR2 as SASEGT. V lost 8 bases and J 3 bases, leaving 24 bases between the germline ends. The CDR3 is 17 amino acids. As DNA, the CDR3 is TGTGCCAGCGGTGCTTTATGGGGGGGGGCTGGTACAGATACGCAGTATTTT. It is translated as CASGALWGGAGTDTQYF.

The chain joins TRBV18 to TRBJ1-3; D not certain. The CDR3 consists of 13 residues. V gave up 4 bases and J gave up 4 bases, with 8 bases separating them. CDR1 and CDR2 (germline): KGHSH, LQKENI. The CDR3 DNA is TGTGCCAGCTCACAAATAGCGGGAAACACCATATATTTT. Amino acids: CASSQIAGNTIYF. Supplemented by reference TRBV18 and TRBJ1-3, the full variable domain reads NAGVMQNPRHLVRRRGQEARLRCSPMKGHSHVYWYRQLPEEGLKFMVYLQKENIIDESGMPKERFSAEFPKEGPSILRIQQVVRGDSAAYFCASSQIAGNTIYFGEGSWLTVV.

J is TRBJ2-7 and V is TRBV11-2; D gene unclear. This CDR3 comprises 13 residues. The germline V and J ends were trimmed by 4 bases and 3 bases, with 10 bases remaining between them. Germline lookup yields CDR1 SGHAT and CDR2 FQNNGV. CDR3 region: CASSYEQFYEQYF. CDR3 sequence (DNA): TGTGCCAGCAGCTATGAACAGTTCTACGAGCAGTACTTC.

V gene TRBV13 combines with J gene TRBJ2-5, with 10 positions matching TRBD2. Germline CDR1 PRHDT, CDR2 FYEKMQ (reference sequence). V was pared by 2 bases and J by 5 bases, with 11 bases of the junction left unmatched. This CDR3 has 17 amino acids. The chain's CDR3 is CASSLRASGRSHETQYF. In DNA, the CDR3 is TGTGCCAGCAGCTTACGGGCTAGCGGGAGATCCCATGAGACCCAGTACTTC.

This chain links TRBV5-1 with TRBJ2-3; 15 positions agree with TRBD2. This CDR3 is built from 18 residues. Germline CDR1 is SGHRS and CDR2 is YFSETQ. Germline trimming cut 6 bases from V and 0 bases from J; bases unmatched to any gene: 8. The DNA of the CDR3 is TGCGCCAGCACCAAAGTCGGGACTAGCGGGGGGAGCACAGATACGCAGTATTTT. Amino acids: CASTKVGTSGGSTDTQYF.

The chain recombines TRBV6-5 with TRBJ1-2; 9 positions match TRBD1. The CDR3 length is 16 residues. J gave up 1 base and V 0 bases, and 3 bases lay outside the gene matches. Germline lookup yields CDR1 MNHEY and CDR2 SVGAGI. The CDR3 is CASSYSRDRVNYGYTF. DNA for the CDR3: TGTGCCAGCAGTTACTCGAGGGACAGGGTTAACTATGGCTACACCTTC.

The chain joins TRBV7-8 to TRBJ1-4; the match to TRBD1 covers 10 bases. CDR1 and CDR2 from the germline V gene are SGHVS and FQNEAQ. The CDR3 loop spans 15 amino acids. The junction had 9 bases not matched to a gene; V was cut back by 6 bases and J by 8 bases. This CDR3 reads CASRPPGQGTEKLFF. The CDR3 bases are TGTGCCAGCAGACCGCCGGGACAGGGGACGGAAAAACTGTTTTTT.

This chain connects TRBV21-1 to TRBJ1-4; TRBD1, as called in the table, went unchecked against the DNA. TRBV21-1 counts as a pseudogene. The CDR3 is 17 amino acids. This chain's CDR3 is CASSKGTRRTGPWELFF. The DNA for the CDR3 is TGTGCCAGCAGCAAAGGCACGAGGAGGACAGGCCCTTGGGAACTGTTTTTT.

Here the CDR3 DNA reads TGTGCCAGCAGCGTAGGTAGCGGGGGGACCACAGATACGCAGTATTTT. Amino acid sequence: CASSVGSGGTTDTQYF. The chain uses TRBV9 and TRBJ2-3; 10 bases map to TRBD2. The CDR3 is made up of 16 amino acids. Losses at the gene ends were 0 bases for V and 2 bases for J; bases not matched to a gene: 3. CDR1 is SGDLS and CDR2 is YYNGEE in the germline V gene.